The rows below give T cell receptor beta chains drawn from one sample of a study of graft-versus-host responses after intestinal transplantation. Profiling relied on immunoSEQ multiplex PCR, and the TCRdb table lists in-frame clones only, not all of them. Among around 9,200 clones listed, roughly 26% were seen once. The input for sequencing was alloreactive CD8+ T cells from a mixed lymphocyte reaction culture, taken before intestinal transplant. Source of these receptors: a human patient who received an intestinal transplant. Each CDR3 is given with its conserved first and last residue. Each record gives: CDR3 protein, J gene, V gene, D gene. A D gene is named only where the DNA matches it firmly.

CASSSGGGLEQYF TRBJ2-7 TRBV7-9 -
CASSLRYTPGQGAEQYF TRBJ2-7 TRBV6-4 TRBD1
CASSFDGAAYGYTF TRBJ1-2 TRBV5-1 -
CASSLGAGWADTQYF TRBJ2-3 TRBV11-2 -
CASSQDEQPYF TRBJ2-3 TRBV4-1 -
CASSWVPGHMNTEAFF TRBJ1-1 TRBV5-4 -
CASSAHRISYEQYF TRBJ2-7 TRBV18 -
CASRALMNTEAFF TRBJ1-1 TRBV19 -
CASFGGVGEKLFF TRBJ1-4 TRBV6-5 -
CASSWASSYEQYF TRBJ2-7 TRBV7-8 -
CASSEGPHNEQFF TRBJ2-1 TRBV2 -